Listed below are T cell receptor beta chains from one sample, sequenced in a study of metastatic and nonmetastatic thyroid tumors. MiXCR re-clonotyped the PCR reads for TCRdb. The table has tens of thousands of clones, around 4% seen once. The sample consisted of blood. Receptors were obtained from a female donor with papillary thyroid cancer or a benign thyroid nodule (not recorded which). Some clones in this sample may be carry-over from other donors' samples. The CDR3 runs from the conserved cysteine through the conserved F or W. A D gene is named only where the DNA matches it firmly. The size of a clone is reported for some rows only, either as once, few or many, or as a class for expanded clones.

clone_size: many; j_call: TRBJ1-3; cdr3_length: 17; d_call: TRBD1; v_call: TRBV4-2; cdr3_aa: CASSQAPGQGAGNTIYF; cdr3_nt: TGTGCCAGCAGCCAAGCCCCTGGACAGGGGGCTGGAAACACCATATATTTT
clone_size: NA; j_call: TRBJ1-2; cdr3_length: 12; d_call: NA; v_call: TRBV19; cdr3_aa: CASSMITDVYTF; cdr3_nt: TGTGCCAGTAGTATGATCACAGATGTCTACACCTTC
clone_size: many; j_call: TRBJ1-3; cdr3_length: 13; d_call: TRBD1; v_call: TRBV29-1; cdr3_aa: CSAQGASGNTIYF; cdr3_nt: TGCAGCGCACAGGGGGCCTCTGGAAACACCATATATTTT
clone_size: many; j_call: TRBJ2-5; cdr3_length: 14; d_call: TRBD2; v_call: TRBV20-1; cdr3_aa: CSALLAANQETQYF; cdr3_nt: TGCAGTGCCCTCCTAGCGGCGAACCAAGAGACCCAGTACTTC
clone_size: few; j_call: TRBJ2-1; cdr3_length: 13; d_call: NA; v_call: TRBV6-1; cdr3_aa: CASSEVSDNEQFF; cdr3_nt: TGTGCCAGCAGTGAAGTGTCCGACAATGAGCAGTTCTTC
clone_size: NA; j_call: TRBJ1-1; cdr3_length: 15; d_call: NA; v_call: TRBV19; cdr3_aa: CASSIVAGTNTEAFF; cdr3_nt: TGTGCTAGTAGTATTGTCGCCGGCACCAACACTGAAGCTTTCTTT
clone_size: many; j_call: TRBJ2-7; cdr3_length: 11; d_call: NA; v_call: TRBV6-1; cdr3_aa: CASSGGYEQYF; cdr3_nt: TGTGCCAGCAGTGGAGGCTACGAGCAGTACTTC
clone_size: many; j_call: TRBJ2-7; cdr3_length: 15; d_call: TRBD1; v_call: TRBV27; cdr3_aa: CASSGGQGGFYEQYF; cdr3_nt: TGTGCCAGCAGTGGGGGACAGGGGGGATTCTACGAGCAGTACTTC
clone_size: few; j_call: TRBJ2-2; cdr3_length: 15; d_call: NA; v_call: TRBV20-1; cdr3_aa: CSARREEANTGELFF; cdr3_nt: TGCAGTGCTAGACGAGAGGAGGCGAACACCGGAGAGCTGTTTTTT
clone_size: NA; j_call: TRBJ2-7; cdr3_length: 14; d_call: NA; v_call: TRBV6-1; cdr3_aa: CASSEGYTSYEHYF; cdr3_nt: TGTGCCAGTAGTGAAGGTTACACCTCCTACGAGCATTACTTC
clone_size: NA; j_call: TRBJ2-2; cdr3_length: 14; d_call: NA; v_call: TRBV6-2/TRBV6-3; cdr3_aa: CASSLSGNTGELFF; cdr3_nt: TGTGCCAGCAGCCTCTCTGGAAACACCGGGGAGCTGTTTTTT
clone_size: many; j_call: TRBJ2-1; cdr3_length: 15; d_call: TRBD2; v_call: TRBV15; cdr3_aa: CATSRRTSGYNEQFF; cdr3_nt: TGTGCCACCAGCAGAAGGACTAGCGGATACAATGAGCAGTTCTTC
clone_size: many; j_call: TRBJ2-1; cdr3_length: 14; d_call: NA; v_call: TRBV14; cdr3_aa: CASSERTVANEQFF; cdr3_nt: TGTGCCAGCAGCGAACGGACAGTCGCTAATGAGCAGTTCTTC